The clone carrying this T cell receptor (beta chain) was seen at least ten times. Before being chosen for sequencing, patients had shown CD8+CD57+ cell expansion by flow cytometry. Germline V gene data show CDR1 as SGHRS and CDR2 as YFSETQ. The CDR3 sequence is 16 residues long. Trimming at V came to 4 bases and at J to 7 bases, leaving 15 bases not matched to a gene. The data were obtained in a study of CD8+CD57+ T cells in acquired aplastic anemia. TCR beta VDJ combinations and CDR3 sequences were profiled from genomic DNA. TCRdb itself ran the reads through MiXCR, one entry per CDR3 protein. The profile shows about 160,000 distinct CDR3 sequences, about two thirds of them singletons.

Sample: sorted CD4+, CD8+, or CD8+CD57+ T cells (not recorded which) from PBMCs. The J gene is TRBJ2-7, the V gene TRBV5-1, with TRBD2 matching 9 bases. The sequence was collected from a human donor with aplastic anemia. CDR3 region: CASSPAGLAGTGEQYV. CDR3 sequence (DNA): TGCGCCAGCAGCCCGGCGGGGCTAGCGGGGACTGGGGAGCAGTACGTC.